These 4 T cell receptor beta chains originate from one sample sequenced in a study of CD8 T cells in Susac syndrome. Reverse transcription of roughly 0.45 to 1 ug RNA used random hexamers. MiXCR was run by TCRdb on the immunoSEQ multiplex PCR reads, yielding one entry per CDR3 protein. The repertoire holds some 120,000 distinct CDR3 sequences, with around nine tenths as singletons. Material: CD8+ T cells from PBMCs. Every receptor here comes from a human donor with multiple sclerosis.

The V and J genes are TRBV5-6 and TRBJ1-2; perhaps TRBD1 as D (5 bases). Germline loops: CDR1 SGHDT, CDR2 YYEEEE. The germline V and J ends were trimmed by 2 bases and 5 bases, with 22 bases remaining between them. The CDR3 covers 17 residues. CDR3 residues: CASSFSLELLGDYGYTF. Here the CDR3 DNA reads TGTGCCAGCAGCTTTTCCCTAGAACTACTAGGGGATTATGGCTACACCTTC. The entire variable domain, with the rest obtained from reference TRBV5-6 and TRBJ1-2, is as follows: DAGVTQSPTHLIKTRGQQVTLRCSPKSGHDTVSWYQQALGQGPQFIFQYYEEEERQRGNFPDRFSGHQFPNYSSELNVNALLLGDSALYLCASSFSLELLGDYGYTFGSGTRLTVV.

The chain combines TRBV6-5 with TRBJ2-7; TRBD2 matches 11 bases. The CDR3 runs 15 residues. CDR1 and CDR2 (germline): MNHEY, SVGAGI. The junction had 10 bases not matched to a gene; V was cut back by 7 bases and J by 5 bases. The CDR3 reads CASISLTSGSHEQYF. CDR3 DNA sequence: TGTGCCAGCATTTCTTTAACTAGCGGGAGCCACGAGCAGTACTTC.

The chain joins TRBV6-1 to TRBJ2-1; D might be TRBD2 (6 bases). The CDR3 is made up of 16 amino acids. Germline loops: CDR1 MNHNS, CDR2 SASEGT. V lost 5 bases and J 0 bases, leaving 14 bases between the germline ends. CDR3: CASSRGTVSSYNEQFF. The CDR3 region has the DNA TGTGCCAGCAGTCGGGGGACTGTGAGCTCCTACAATGAGCAGTTCTTC.

This rearrangement joins TRBV7-9 to TRBJ1-3; no reliable D call. Germline loops: CDR1 SEHNR, CDR2 FQNEAQ (reference sequence). The CDR3 length is 16 residues. Trimming cost V 4 bases and J 3 bases, with 16 bases left between them. The CDR3 bases are TGTGCCAGCAGCTCGCAAGGCCCCGCGGTTGGAAACACCATATATTTT. Translating gives CASSSQGPAVGNTIYF.